The rows below give T cell receptor beta chains drawn from one sample of a study of cytomegalovirus exposure and HLA in healthy donors. Only in-frame clones appear in the TCRdb table, and some are missing; sequencing was by immunoSEQ multiplex PCR. The data contain 150,000 to 180,000 clones, about 68% of them singletons. What was sequenced was PBMCs. These receptor sequences come from a man aged 18-30 years in good health and CMV-seronegative. The CDR3 runs from the conserved cysteine through the conserved F or W. The D gene is left open where the match is weak. For some rows the clone size is stated as once, few or many, or as a class when expanded; others skip it.

v_call	j_call	d_call	clone_size	cdr3_nt	cdr3_aa
TRBV7-9	TRBJ2-4	TRBD1	NA	TGTTCCAGCAGCACCCGAGGTCGACAGGGCCGAGGCATTCAGTACTTC	CSSSTRGRQGRGIQYF
TRBV28	TRBJ2-6	TRBD1	few	TGTGCCAGCGCTAGTGGGACAGGGCTTACCGGGGCCAACGTCCTGACTTTC	CASASGTGLTGANVLTF
TRBV6-5	TRBJ2-7	NA	once	TGTGCCAGCAGTTACTCGGGCGGGCGCTACGAGCAGTACTTC	CASSYSGGRYEQYF
TRBV9	TRBJ2-2	TRBD2	once	TGTGCCAGCCAGGGACTAGCGAACACCGGGGAGCTGTTTTTT	CASQGLANTGELFF
TRBV19	TRBJ1-5	TRBD1	NA	TGTGCCAGTAGTCCTCAGGGGGGCAATCAGCCCCAGCATTTT	CASSPQGGNQPQHF
TRBV30	TRBJ2-7	TRBD2	NA	TGTGCCGGGGCTAGCGGGGGTTACGAGCAGTACTTC	CAGASGGYEQYF
TRBV6-1	TRBJ1-3	NA	NA	TGTGCCAGCAGGTACTCTGGAAACACCATATATTTT	CASRYSGNTIYF
TRBV5-1	TRBJ2-7	TRBD2	NA	TGCGCCAGCAGCCCTGGGGGTAGCGGGATGAGTAAGTACGAGCAGTACTTC	CASSPGGSGMSKYEQYF
TRBV6-5	TRBJ2-1	TRBD1	few	TGTGCCAGCAGAACCTCTTGGGGACAGAATGAGCAGTTCTTC	CASRTSWGQNEQFF
TRBV6-1	TRBJ1-5	TRBD1	few	TGTGCCAGCAAAGGACAGGCAAATCAGCCCCAGCATTTT	CASKGQANQPQHF
TRBV28	TRBJ1-4	NA	NA	TGTGCCAGCAGCGGGGTAGGGCCGAGAAATGAAAAACTGTTTTTT	CASSGVGPRNEKLFF
TRBV2	TRBJ2-1	TRBD2	NA	TGTGCCAGCAGTGAAGCGGATAGCGGGAGGAATGAGCAGTTCTTC	CASSEADSGRNEQFF
TRBV6-5	TRBJ1-2	TRBD1	NA	TGTGCCAGCAGTTACGTATACAGGGGGAACTATGGCTACACCTTC	CASSYVYRGNYGYTF
TRBV7-2	TRBJ2-7	NA	NA	TGTGCCAGCAGCTTAGTTCACTCGGAGGCGGGGTCGTACGAGCAGTACTTC	CASSLVHSEAGSYEQYF
TRBV12-5	TRBJ1-1	NA	NA	TGTGCTAGTGGTTTGGCGTTCACTGAAGCTTTCTTT	CASGLAFTEAFF
TRBV4-1	TRBJ1-5	NA	NA	TGCGCCAGCAGCCAAGTGAGCCTTCAGCCCCAGCATTTT	CASSQVSLQPQHF
TRBV28	TRBJ2-3	NA	NA	TGTGCCAGCAACCTAAGGGGCCCCACATCCGATACGCAGTATTTT	CASNLRGPTSDTQYF
TRBV28	TRBJ2-7	TRBD1	NA	TGTGCCAGCAGGCCGGGACAGGGGGTCTACGAGCAGTACTTC	CASRPGQGVYEQYF
TRBV11-2	TRBJ2-7	TRBD2	NA	TGTGCCAGCAGCTTAATTGGGACTAGTATGTACGAGCAGTACTTC	CASSLIGTSMYEQYF
TRBV6-6	TRBJ2-7	NA	NA	TGTGCCAGCAGTTACCTCGGACAGCGGGACCCCTACGAGCAGTACTTC	CASSYLGQRDPYEQYF
TRBV18	TRBJ1-2	TRBD1	NA	TGTGCCAGCTCAACAGGGGGGGGCTACACCTTC	CASSTGGGYTF
TRBV4-1	TRBJ1-5	TRBD1	NA	TGCGCCAGCAGCCATCCCAGACAGGGGTTTAGCAATCAGCCCCAGCATTTT	CASSHPRQGFSNQPQHF
TRBV5-4	TRBJ2-2	TRBD2	few	TGTGCCAGCAGCCCGGGAGGGAGCTACCCTCACGGGGAGCTGTTTTTT	CASSPGGSYPHGELFF
TRBV9	TRBJ2-2	NA	NA	TGTGCCAGCAGCGTATTGTCTAGCGCGAACACCGGGGAGCTGTTTTTT	CASSVLSSANTGELFF
TRBV6-5	TRBJ2-5	NA	few	TGTGCCAGCAGAGGGGGTGAGACCCAGTACTTC	CASRGGETQYF
TRBV9	TRBJ2-7	TRBD1	few	TGTGCCAGCAGCGTAGCCCCGGACAGGATCTCCTACGAGCAGTACTTC	CASSVAPDRISYEQYF
TRBV7-9	TRBJ2-7	TRBD1	NA	TGTGCCAGCAGCTCCGGTCGGACAGGGGTAAAGCAGTACTTC	CASSSGRTGVKQYF
TRBV5-1	TRBJ2-7	TRBD1	NA	TGCGCCAGCAGCTTGGACAGGGGGACCTACGAGCAGTACTTC	CASSLDRGTYEQYF
TRBV7-2	TRBJ2-2	NA	NA	TGTGCCAGCAGCTTAGTACTCCGGGAGCTGTTTTTT	CASSLVLRELFF
TRBV2	TRBJ2-1	NA	once	TGTGCCAGCAGTGAGCTAGCCACGGAGCAGTTCTTC	CASSELATEQFF
TRBV10-2	TRBJ1-5	NA	few	TGCGCCAGCAGTGAGTTACAGGGCGCTCCGAAGCATTTT	CASSELQGAPKHF
TRBV6-6	TRBJ1-2	NA	NA	TGTGCCAGCAGTTACCCCCCAGGGGTAGGGTGGAATGGCTACACCTTC	CASSYPPGVGWNGYTF
TRBV27	TRBJ2-7	TRBD2	NA	TGTGCCACCCGACCGGGACTAGCGGGAGTGGGGAACCAAGGGGTGCACTTC	CATRPGLAGVGNQGVHF
TRBV5-4	TRBJ2-7	TRBD1	NA	TGTGCCAGCAGCCCACCGGGACAGGGCTTAGGCGAGCAGTACTTC	CASSPPGQGLGEQYF
TRBV6-1	TRBJ1-1	NA	NA	TGTGCCAGCAGTGAAGCAAGGGGGTGGGGCACTGAAGCTTTCTTT	CASSEARGWGTEAFF
TRBV9	TRBJ2-7	NA	NA	TGTGCCAGCAGCCCAAGGGGGGGGGAATACGAGCAGTACTTC	CASSPRGGEYEQYF
TRBV7-8	TRBJ2-1	TRBD2	NA	TGTGCCAGCAGCCCTTCGACGGGAGGGTGGAATGAGCAGTTCTTC	CASSPSTGGWNEQFF
TRBV18	TRBJ2-7	TRBD1	few	TGTGCCAGCTCACGCCGGACAGGGACTCAGGGCGAGCAGTACTTC	CASSRRTGTQGEQYF
TRBV4-3	TRBJ2-3	NA	NA	TGCGCCAGCAGCCAAGATCCCCTTCCGGGTCTAACTTCAACGGATACGCAGTATTTT	CASSQDPLPGLTSTDTQYF
TRBV5-1	TRBJ2-5	TRBD1	once	TGCGCCAGCAACGTAGGGACAGGACCGTTGGAGCAGTACTTC	CASNVGTGPLEQYF
TRBV10-1	TRBJ2-3	NA	NA	TGCGCCAGCAGTGAGGCCCGGAGCCCGATGTATACGCAGTATTTT	CASSEARSPMYTQYF
TRBV6-6	TRBJ1-1	NA	NA	TGTGCCAGCGGTGGGGAGGGGACTGAAGCTTTCTTT	CASGGEGTEAFF
TRBV7-9	TRBJ2-7	TRBD2	NA	TGTGCCAGCAGCCCGGTGCTAGCGGGTCTATACGAGCAGTACTTC	CASSPVLAGLYEQYF
TRBV20-1	TRBJ2-7	NA	NA	TGCAGTGCTAGAGACAGGACTATGGGGTACTTC	CSARDRTMGYF
TRBV28	TRBJ2-2	NA	few	TGTGCCAGCAGTTTATTTGCGACCGGGGAGCTGTTTTTT	CASSLFATGELFF
TRBV29-1	TRBJ1-5	TRBD1	NA	TGCAGCGTTGAAGTCACGGGACAGGGGCAGCCCCAGCATTTT	CSVEVTGQGQPQHF
TRBV7-6	TRBJ1-2	NA	NA	TGTGCCAGCAGCTTAGAGGGGGGGCGCGTCACTGGCTACACCTTC	CASSLEGGRVTGYTF
TRBV4-1	TRBJ2-2	NA	NA	TGCGCCACCGGGGGTTTTCAGAACACCGGGGAGCTGTTTTTT	CATGGFQNTGELFF
TRBV7-2	TRBJ2-1	TRBD2	NA	TGTGCGAGCAGCCCGGCCGGGCGGGAGGGCCTATCACCGTTCTTC	CASSPAGREGLSPFF
TRBV7-9	TRBJ1-2	TRBD1	NA	TGTGCCAGCAGCTTCTATAGGACAGGGTATGGCTACACCTTC	CASSFYRTGYGYTF
TRBV4-1	TRBJ2-1	TRBD2	NA	TGCGCCAGCAGCAAACTAGCGGGAGTAGGGAATGAGCAGTTCTTC	CASSKLAGVGNEQFF
TRBV4-3	TRBJ2-2	TRBD1	NA	TGCGCCAGCAGCCAAGGGGACAGGAACACCGGGGAGCTGTTTTTT	CASSQGDRNTGELFF
TRBV2	TRBJ1-3	TRBD1	NA	TGTGCCAGTAGGGACAGTCTCTCTGGAAACACCATATATTTT	CASRDSLSGNTIYF